The 13 T cell receptor beta chains below were found in one sample sequenced in a study of cytomegalovirus exposure and HLA in healthy donors. Measured with immunoSEQ multiplex PCR; TCRdb has only the in-frame clones, and not every one. The data contain some 110,000 clones, about 87% of them singletons. Sequenced: PBMCs. The receptors shown here come from a man between 18 and 29 years old in good health and CMV-seronegative.

This chain uses TRBV7-9 with TRBJ1-1; D uncertain. V was cut by 3 bases and J by 3 bases, with 5 bases left in between. Germline CDR1 SEHNR, CDR2 FQNEAQ (reference sequence). This CDR3 has 12 amino acids. The CDR3 DNA is TGTGCCAGCAGCTTCAGGCACACTGAAGCTTTCTTT. As protein: CASSFRHTEAFF.

This rearrangement joins TRBV11-3 to TRBJ2-2, with D possibly matching TRBD1 (5 bases). The CDR3 length is 16 residues. V lost 2 bases and J 0 bases, leaving 10 bases between the germline ends. Germline CDR1 reads SGHNT; CDR2 reads YENEEA. The CDR3 DNA follows: TGTGCCAGCAGCTTAACAGGTTTCGCGAACACCGGGGAGCTGTTTTTT. It codes for CASSLTGFANTGELFF. The whole variable domain, remainder taken from reference TRBV11-3 and TRBJ2-2, is EAGVVQSPRYKIIEKKQPVAFWCNPISGHNTLYWYLQNLGQGPELLIRYENEEAVDDSQLPKDRFSAERLKGVDSTLKIQPAELGDSAVYLCASSLTGFANTGELFFGEGSRLTVL.

The V and J genes are TRBV7-6 and TRBJ2-1; 11 bases line up with TRBD2. The V gene end was trimmed by 5 bases and the J gene end by 16 bases; junction bases not matched to a gene: 10. Germline-derived CDR1 and CDR2 are SGHVS and FNYEAQ. CDR3 length equals 13 residues. CDR3 sequence reads: CASSAELAGVRFF. CDR3 in DNA: TGTGCCAGCAGCGCCGAACTAGCGGGAGTTCGATTCTTC.

This clone was observed once. V is TRBV7-8 and J is TRBJ1-2; D gene ambiguous. The ends were cut back, 4 bases at V and 4 bases at J, with 7 bases in the middle. The germline V gene has CDR1 SGHVS and CDR2 FQNEAQ. This CDR3 region has 12 residues. The CDR3 is CASSSDFYGYTF. The CDR3 DNA is TGTGCCAGCAGCTCAGACTTCTATGGCTACACCTTC.

This chain joins TRBV30 and TRBJ2-1; maybe TRBD2 (6 bases). Trimming shortened V by 3 bases and J by 1 base, and 7 bases separated the two germline ends. The CDR3 runs to 13 residues. The V gene's germline CDR1 is GTSNPN and CDR2 SVGIG (reference sequence). In DNA form, the CDR3 reads TGTGCCTGGAGGGGGGGATCCTACAATGAGCAGTTCTTC. It translates to CAWRGGSYNEQFF.

The chain couples TRBV10-3 to TRBJ2-3; TRBD2 might be the D (5 bases). The CDR3 is 15 residues long. Germline V gene sequence: CDR1 ENHRY, CDR2 SYGVKD. Trimming pared 4 bases from V and 0 bases from J, leaving 11 bases between. CDR3 sequence reads: CAISVGDPSTDTQYF. The CDR3 region has the DNA TGTGCCATCAGTGTGGGAGACCCGAGCACAGATACGCAGTATTTT.

The chain is built from TRBV30 and TRBJ1-2; the D is unclear. The germline V gene encodes CDR1 GTSNPN and CDR2 SVGIG (reference sequence). The CDR3 spans 14 residues. The V and J ends lost 3 bases and 4 bases respectively, with 15 bases between them. CDR3 in amino acids: CAWSSTLRSYGYTF. DNA of the CDR3: TGTGCCTGGAGCTCCACCCTACGAAGCTATGGCTACACCTTC.

The gene calls are TRBV29-1 and TRBJ2-1; 7 nucleotides agree with TRBD2. There are 11 residues in the CDR3. The J segment lost 4 bases and the V segment lost 7 bases, leaving 1 base of the junction unmatched. In germline, CDR1 is SQVTM, CDR2 ANQGSEA. This CDR3 reads CSASGYNEQFF. Written as DNA, the CDR3 is TGCAGCGCTAGCGGATACAATGAGCAGTTCTTC.

The CDR3 sequence is CASRRDRVTGELFF. The CDR3, as DNA: TGTGCCAGCAGACGGGACAGGGTCACCGGGGAGCTGTTTTTT. The chain recombines TRBV28 with TRBJ2-2, with TRBD1 matching over 9 bases. The V gene's germline CDR1 is MDHEN and CDR2 SYDVKM. Trimming removed 6 bases from V and 4 bases from J; junction bases left unmatched: 3. There are 14 residues in the CDR3.

The V and J genes are TRBV7-8 and TRBJ2-1; 8 positions match TRBD1. CDR1 is SGHVS, CDR2 FQNEAQ, per germline. This CDR3 has 15 amino acids. Trimming took 1 base from V and 4 from J; bases not matched to a gene: 3. The CDR3 region is CASSLDRGSYNEQFF. The CDR3 DNA reads TGTGCCAGCAGCTTAGACAGGGGGTCTTACAATGAGCAGTTCTTC.

The rearrangement uses TRBV27 and TRBJ2-7; possible D gene TRBD1, 6 bases. Germline assignment: CDR1 MNHEY and CDR2 SMNVEV (reference sequence). CDR3 size: 16 residues. V dropped 0 bases and J dropped 7 bases, with 19 bases sitting between them. CDR3 bases: TGTGCCAGCAGTTTATCGGGCAGGGGAGTTTTTGAAGAGCAGTACTTC. Translation: CASSLSGRGVFEEQYF.

This chain uses TRBV7-9 with TRBJ2-7; D gene uncertain. This CDR3 spans 16 amino acids. The V end was cut by 4 bases, the J end by 3 bases, with 19 bases between. Germline V CDR1 and CDR2: SEHNR, FQNEAQ (reference sequence). The CDR3 spells CASSSSDGLKRYEQYF. The CDR3 region has the DNA TGTGCCAGCAGCTCCTCTGATGGCCTAAAGCGCTACGAGCAGTACTTC.

The chain links TRBV11-3 to TRBJ2-1; D possibly corresponds to TRBD2 (5 bases). The length of the CDR3 is 16 residues. Germline V lookup: CDR1 SGHNT, CDR2 YENEEA. V lost 5 bases to trimming and J lost 4 bases, with 18 bases between them. CDR3 DNA: TGTGCCAGCAGCCCCGGGGTTTTGCTAACGTACAATGAGCAGTTCTTC. It is translated as CASSPGVLLTYNEQFF.